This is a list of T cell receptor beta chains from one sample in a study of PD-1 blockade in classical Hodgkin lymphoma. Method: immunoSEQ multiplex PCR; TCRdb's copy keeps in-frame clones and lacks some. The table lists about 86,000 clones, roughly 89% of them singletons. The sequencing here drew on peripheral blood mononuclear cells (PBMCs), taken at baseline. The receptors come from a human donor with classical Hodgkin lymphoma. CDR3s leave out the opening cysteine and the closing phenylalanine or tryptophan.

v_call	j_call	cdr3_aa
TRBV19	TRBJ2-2	ASSPQWTGELF
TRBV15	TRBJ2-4	LLSGEAKNIQY
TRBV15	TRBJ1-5	ATSRLSTGSGAQH
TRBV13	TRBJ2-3	ASSLPRKGADTQY
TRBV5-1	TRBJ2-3	ASSLEALGTDTQY
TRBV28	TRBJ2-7	ASEGQPSYEQY
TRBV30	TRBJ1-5	AWSQGVSNQPQH
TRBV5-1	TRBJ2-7	ASSLDPSGTSTTYEQY
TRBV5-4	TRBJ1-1	ASSQLQGAEAF
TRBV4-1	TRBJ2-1	ASSQGGYGTSANEQF
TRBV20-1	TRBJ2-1	SASPYSPPF
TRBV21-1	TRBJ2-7	ASSPGVMTGEY
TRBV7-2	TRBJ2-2	ASSFKQGAGTGELF
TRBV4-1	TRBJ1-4	ASSQTSRVGEKLF
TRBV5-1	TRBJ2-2	ASSTQGPVFRYESYGGELF
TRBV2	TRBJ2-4	ASSEGGVLAKNIQY
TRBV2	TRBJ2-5	ASSPPGVLTQY
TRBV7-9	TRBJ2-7	ASSQTGNEQY
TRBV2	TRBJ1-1	ASSNRAGNTEAF
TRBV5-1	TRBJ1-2	ASSPTGTDIYGYT
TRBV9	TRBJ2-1	ASNHGLAGINEQF
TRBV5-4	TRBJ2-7	ASRSGTGGTYEQY
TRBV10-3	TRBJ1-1	AIRTGNTEAF
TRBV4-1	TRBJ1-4	ASSPPGQGSEKLF
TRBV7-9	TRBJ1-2	ATDGPDGYT
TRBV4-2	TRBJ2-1	ASSQDARRGRDNEQF
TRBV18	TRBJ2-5	ASSPLPLGQGKTQY
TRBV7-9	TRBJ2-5	ASSLGAQETQY
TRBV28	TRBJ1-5	ASSGSRDTWIEGNQPQH
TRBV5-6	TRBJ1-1	ASSSPGANTEAF
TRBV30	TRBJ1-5	AWSGRDNQPQH
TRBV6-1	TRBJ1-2	ASSEGRDERGYT
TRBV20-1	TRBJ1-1	SAEMNTEAF
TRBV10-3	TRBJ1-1	AISEGPNTEAF
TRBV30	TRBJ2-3	AWSSGGSSTDTQY
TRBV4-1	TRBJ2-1	ASSPPGDPALDNEQF
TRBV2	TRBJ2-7	ATHSGSRNEQY
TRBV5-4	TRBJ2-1	ASSPTGSEQF
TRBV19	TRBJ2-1	ASKGGALFQF
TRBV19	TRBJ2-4	ASSIDPAGAKNIQY
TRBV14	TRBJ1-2	ASSQSTAMGGYT
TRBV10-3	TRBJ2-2	AISRTLNTGELF
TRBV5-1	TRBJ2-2	ASSLALERTTGELF
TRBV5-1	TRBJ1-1	ASSPPGNTEAF
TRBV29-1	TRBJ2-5	SVRVGQTETQY
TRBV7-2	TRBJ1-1	ASSSGPNTEAF